This T cell receptor beta chain stems from a study of shared clonotypes between healthy human individuals. Points on this clone: Its antigen is undetermined.

Regarding the study as a whole: The diversity represented, both genetic and in exposure history, was limited by few donors.

Unsorted PBMC DNA was sequenced on ten immunoSEQ deep assay plates. Here immunoSEQ multiplex PCR was the method, and the copy in TCRdb shows in-frame clones only, minus some. The table shows some 500,000 clones, with approximately 77% occurring only once. Healthy and HIV-negative, the adult donors had no recent acute infections or vaccinations. The sample taken for sequencing was PBMCs. The TCR originated in a woman aged 40 to 50 in good health. Some clones in this sample may be carry-over from other donors' samples.

The CDR3 reads CASLPGVGETQYF. As DNA, the CDR3 is TGTGCCAGCCTCCCTGGGGTAGGGGAGACCCAGTACTTC. This rearrangement joins TRBV2 to TRBJ2-5; D is unresolved. Trimming took off 8 bases at V and 5 bases at J, with 15 bases between the two ends. CDR1 is SNHLY, CDR2 FYNNEI, per germline. The CDR3 is 13 residues long.